One T cell receptor beta chain is described in this entry. Its antigen is not known. Using immunoSEQ multiplex PCR, the repertoire was profiled, and TCRdb retains in-frame clones only, with some absent. Among roughly 54,000 clones listed, roughly 94% were seen once. This sample was taken from a study of human thymus T cells. Study observations and caveats: Among thymic and blood repertoires, usage of V and J genes appeared biased.

Germline CDR1 is MNHNY and CDR2 is SVGAGI (reference sequence). V gave up 5 bases and J gave up 4 bases; unmatched junction bases: 3. The CDR3 runs to 14 residues. Corrective surgery for congenital heart defects was being performed on the healthy Finnish infants who were the donors. Genomic DNA was extracted from every available blood leukocyte. Source material: blood. This chain links TRBV6-6 with TRBJ2-1, with TRBD1 matching over 9 bases. This clonotype was obtained from a boy less than two years old with a congenital heart defect but otherwise immunologically healthy. For the CDR3, the DNA is TGTGCCAGCAGTGGACAGGGGCGGTACAATGAGCAGTTCTTC. This codes for CASSGQGRYNEQFF.